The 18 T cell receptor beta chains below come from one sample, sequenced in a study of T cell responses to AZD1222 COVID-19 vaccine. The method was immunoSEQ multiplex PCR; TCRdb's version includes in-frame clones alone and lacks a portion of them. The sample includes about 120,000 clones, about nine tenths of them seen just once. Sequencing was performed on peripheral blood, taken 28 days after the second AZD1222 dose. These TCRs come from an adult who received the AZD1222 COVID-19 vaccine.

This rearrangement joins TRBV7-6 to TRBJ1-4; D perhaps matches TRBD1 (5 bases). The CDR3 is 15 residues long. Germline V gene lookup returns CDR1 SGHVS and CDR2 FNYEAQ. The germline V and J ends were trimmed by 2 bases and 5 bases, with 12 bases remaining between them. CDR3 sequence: CASSLSNGDNEKLFF. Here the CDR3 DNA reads TGTGCCAGCAGCTTAAGTAACGGGGACAATGAAAAACTGTTTTTT.

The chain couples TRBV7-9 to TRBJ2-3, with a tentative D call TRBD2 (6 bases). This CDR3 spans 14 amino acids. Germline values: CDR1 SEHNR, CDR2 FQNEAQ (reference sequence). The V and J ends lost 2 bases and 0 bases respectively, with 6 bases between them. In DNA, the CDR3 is TGTGCCAGCAGCTTACGGGGGAGCACAGATACGCAGTATTTT. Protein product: CASSLRGSTDTQYF.

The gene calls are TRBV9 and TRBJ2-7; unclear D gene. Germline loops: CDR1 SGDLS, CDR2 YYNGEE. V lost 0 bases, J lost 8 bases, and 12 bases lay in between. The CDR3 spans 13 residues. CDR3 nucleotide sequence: TGTGCCAGCAGCGTAGCTTTGGCGCATCAGCAGTACTTC. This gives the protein CASSVALAHQQYF.

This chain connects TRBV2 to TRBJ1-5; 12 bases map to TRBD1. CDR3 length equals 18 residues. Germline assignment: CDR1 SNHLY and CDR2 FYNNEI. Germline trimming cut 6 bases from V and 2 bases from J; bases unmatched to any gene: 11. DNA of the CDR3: TGTGCCAGCAGCTCCGGGACAGGGGGCCTTGCGGGCAATCAGCCCCAGCATTTT. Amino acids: CASSSGTGGLAGNQPQHF.

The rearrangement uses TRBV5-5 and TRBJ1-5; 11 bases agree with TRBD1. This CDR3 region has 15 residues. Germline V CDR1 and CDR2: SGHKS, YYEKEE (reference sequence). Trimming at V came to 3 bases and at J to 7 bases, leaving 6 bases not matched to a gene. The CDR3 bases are TGTGCCAGCAGCTGGGGACAGGGGGGTGACCAGCCCCAGCATTTT. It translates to CASSWGQGGDQPQHF.

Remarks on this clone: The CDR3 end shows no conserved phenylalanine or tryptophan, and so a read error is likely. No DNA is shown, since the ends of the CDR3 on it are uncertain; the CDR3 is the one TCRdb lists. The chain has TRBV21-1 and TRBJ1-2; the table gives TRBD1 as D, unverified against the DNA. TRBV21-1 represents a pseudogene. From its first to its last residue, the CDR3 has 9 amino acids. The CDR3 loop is CASSEGTGP.

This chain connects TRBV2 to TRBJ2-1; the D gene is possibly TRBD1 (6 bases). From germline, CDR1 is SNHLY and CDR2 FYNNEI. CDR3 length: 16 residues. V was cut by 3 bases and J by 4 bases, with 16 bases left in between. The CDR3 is CASSDGRTAAYNEQFF. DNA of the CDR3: TGTGCCAGCAGTGACGGTCGGACAGCCGCTTACAATGAGCAGTTCTTC.

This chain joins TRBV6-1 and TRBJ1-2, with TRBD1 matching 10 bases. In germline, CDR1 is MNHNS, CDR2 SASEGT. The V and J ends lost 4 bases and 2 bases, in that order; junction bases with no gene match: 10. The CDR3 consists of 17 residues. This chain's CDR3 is CASSARSGTGENYGYTF. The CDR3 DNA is TGTGCCAGCAGTGCCCGCTCCGGGACAGGGGAAAACTATGGCTACACCTTC.

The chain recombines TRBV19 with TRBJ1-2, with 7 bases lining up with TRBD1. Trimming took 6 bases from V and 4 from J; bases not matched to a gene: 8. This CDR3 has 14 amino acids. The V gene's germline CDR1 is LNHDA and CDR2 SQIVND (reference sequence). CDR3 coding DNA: TGTGCCAGTAGCGACTTCGGACAGGCCTATGGCTACACCTTC. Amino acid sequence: CASSDFGQAYGYTF.

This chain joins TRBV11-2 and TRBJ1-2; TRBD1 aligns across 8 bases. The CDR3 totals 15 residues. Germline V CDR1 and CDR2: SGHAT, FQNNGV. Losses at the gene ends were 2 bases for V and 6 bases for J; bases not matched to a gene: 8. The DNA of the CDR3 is TGTGCCAGCAGCTTAACCAGGGGGCTAACAAATGGCTACACCTTC. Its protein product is CASSLTRGLTNGYTF.

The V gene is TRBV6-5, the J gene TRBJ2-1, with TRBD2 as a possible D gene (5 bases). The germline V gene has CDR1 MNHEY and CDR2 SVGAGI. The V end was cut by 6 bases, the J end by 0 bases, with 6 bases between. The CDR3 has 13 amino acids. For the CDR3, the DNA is TGTGCCAGCAGAACTAGCTCCTACAATGAGCAGTTCTTC. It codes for CASRTSSYNEQFF.

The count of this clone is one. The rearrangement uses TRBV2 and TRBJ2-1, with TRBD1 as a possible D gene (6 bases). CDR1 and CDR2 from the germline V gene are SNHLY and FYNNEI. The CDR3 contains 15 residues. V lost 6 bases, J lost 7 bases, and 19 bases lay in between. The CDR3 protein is CASSLRGVVGNEQFF. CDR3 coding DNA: TGTGCCAGCAGCCTCAGGGGCGTCGTTGGGAATGAGCAGTTCTTC.

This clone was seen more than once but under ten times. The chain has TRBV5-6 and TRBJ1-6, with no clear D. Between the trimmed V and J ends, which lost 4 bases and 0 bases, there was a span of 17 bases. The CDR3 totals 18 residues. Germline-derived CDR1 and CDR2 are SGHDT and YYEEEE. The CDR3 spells CASSPRHGPSSYNSPLHF. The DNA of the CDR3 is TGTGCCAGCAGCCCAAGACATGGGCCCAGCTCCTATAATTCACCCCTCCACTTT.

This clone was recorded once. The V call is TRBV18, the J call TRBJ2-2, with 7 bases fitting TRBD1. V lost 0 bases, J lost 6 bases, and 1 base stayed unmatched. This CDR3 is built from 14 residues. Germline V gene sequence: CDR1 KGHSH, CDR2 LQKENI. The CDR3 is CASSPPTGAGELFF. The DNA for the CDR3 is TGTGCCAGCTCACCACCAACAGGGGCCGGGGAGCTGTTTTTT.

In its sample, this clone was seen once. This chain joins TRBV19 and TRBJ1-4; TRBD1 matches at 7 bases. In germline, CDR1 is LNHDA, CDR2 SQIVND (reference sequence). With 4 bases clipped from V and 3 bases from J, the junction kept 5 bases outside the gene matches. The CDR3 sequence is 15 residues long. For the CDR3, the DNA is TGTGCCAGTAGTACGGACCAGGGGGCTAATGAAAAACTGTTTTTT. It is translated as CASSTDQGANEKLFF.

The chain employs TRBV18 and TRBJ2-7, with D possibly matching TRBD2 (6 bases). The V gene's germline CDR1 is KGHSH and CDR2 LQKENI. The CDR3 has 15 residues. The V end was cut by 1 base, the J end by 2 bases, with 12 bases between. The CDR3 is CASSPLDSGTYEQYF. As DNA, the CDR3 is TGTGCCAGCTCACCACTCGATAGCGGAACCTACGAGCAGTACTTC.

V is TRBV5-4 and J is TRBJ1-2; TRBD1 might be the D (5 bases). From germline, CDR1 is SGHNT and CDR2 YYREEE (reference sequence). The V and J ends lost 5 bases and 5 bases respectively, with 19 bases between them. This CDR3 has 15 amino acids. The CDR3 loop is CASSTQTDYEYGYTF. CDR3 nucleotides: TGTGCCAGCAGTACCCAGACAGACTATGAGTATGGCTACACCTTC.

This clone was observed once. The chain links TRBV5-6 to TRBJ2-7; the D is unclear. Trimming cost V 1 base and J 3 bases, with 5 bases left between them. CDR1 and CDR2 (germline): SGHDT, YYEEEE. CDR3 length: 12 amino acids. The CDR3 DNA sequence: TGTGCCAGCAGCTTGTCCCGCTACGAGCAGTACTTC. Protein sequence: CASSLSRYEQYF.